This T cell receptor beta chain was sequenced in a study of blood T cells in healthy people across ages. Germline V gene data show CDR1 as LGHNA and CDR2 as YNFKEQ. The CDR3 is 16 residues long. Points on this clonotype: Its cognate antigen is unknown. This may stem from a read error, because a much larger clone lies one nucleotide away.

Findings and caveats of the study: The study regarded diversity estimates from one million T cells as underestimates. Both naive CD4+ cell counts and diversity were greater in long-lived donors than in aged donors.

Primed by a sample-barcoded 5' primer and a J-beta primer mix, a second PCR proceeded for roughly 6 to 12 cycles. MiXCR, applied by TCRdb to the 5' RACE reads, yields one record per CDR3 protein. Of hundreds of thousands of distinct CDR3 sequences in the sample, around 32% were seen once. Researchers isolated at least 6.5 million PBMCs per sample. Samples each yielded at least 5.5 micrograms of total RNA. The V call is TRBV4-2, the J call TRBJ2-7, with 12 bases identical to TRBD2. The DNA end is more similar to TRBJ2-5, so the J call may be wrong. Input material: blood. The source of this sequence is a woman aged 80 or over in good health. CDR3 bases: TGTGCCAGCAGCCAAGTTCCCGCTAGCGGGGGGGTGACCCAGTACTTC. Its translation is CASSQVPASGGVTQYF.